This TCR beta chain was sequenced during a study of T cell responses to AZD1222 COVID-19 vaccine. Overall study results and limits: Only after the peak T cell response were repertoires sampled. Elevations in Spike-specific TCR breadth and depth followed administration of two AZD1222 doses. Baseline testing showed seropositivity in only a handful of AZD1222 recipients.

Germline V gives CDR1 SGDLS, CDR2 YYNGEE. The ends were cut back, 4 bases at V and 7 bases at J, with 15 bases in the middle. The CDR3 is made up of 14 amino acids. The table came from immunoSEQ multiplex PCR; TCRdb's copy has only in-frame clones and leaves some out. The table lists over 25,000 clones, 80% to 95% of them singletons, with about 8.8% in the top ten. Regarding this clone: The antigen is unknown.

Recipients boosted at about 4 weeks or about 12 weeks are pooled. The starting material was peripheral blood, obtained 28 days after the second AZD1222 dose. The sequence derives from an adult who received the AZD1222 COVID-19 vaccine. The chain uses TRBV9 and TRBJ1-5, with D possibly TRBD1 on 6 matching bases. The CDR3 protein is CASSLGGVGQPQHF. The CDR3 coding sequence is TGTGCCAGCAGCTTAGGGGGGGTCGGGCAGCCCCAGCATTTT.